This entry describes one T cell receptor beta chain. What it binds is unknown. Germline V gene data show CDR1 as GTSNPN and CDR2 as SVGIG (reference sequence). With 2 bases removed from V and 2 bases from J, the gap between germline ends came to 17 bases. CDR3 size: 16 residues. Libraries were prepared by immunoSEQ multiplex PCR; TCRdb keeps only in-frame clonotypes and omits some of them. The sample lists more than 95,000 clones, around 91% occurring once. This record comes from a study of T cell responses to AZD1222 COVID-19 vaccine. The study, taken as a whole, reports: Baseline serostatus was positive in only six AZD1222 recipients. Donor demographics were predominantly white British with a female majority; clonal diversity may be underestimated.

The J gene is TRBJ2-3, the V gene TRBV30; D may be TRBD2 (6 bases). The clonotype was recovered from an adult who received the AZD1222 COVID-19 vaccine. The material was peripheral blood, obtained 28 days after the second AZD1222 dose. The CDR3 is CAWSTTRDFSTDTQYF. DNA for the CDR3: TGTGCCTGGAGTACAACCCGGGACTTCTCCACAGATACGCAGTATTTT.